The clone carrying this T cell receptor (beta chain) was seen more than once but under ten times. Its antigen is not identified. This sample was taken from a study of T cells in Graves' hyperthyroidism and ophthalmopathy. Overall study findings and caveats: Appearing also in blood were most of the thyroid clonotypes expanded above 0.001.

What was amplified from RNA transcripts were TCR beta CDR3 regions. The HTBI primer set was used in a first-round RT-PCR of the TCR CDR3. TCRdb recomputed calls from the multiplex PCR reads with MiXCR, one row per CDR3 protein. The sample yields 530,000 or so distinct CDR3 sequences, approximately 25% seen once. The V end was cut by 7 bases, the J end by 5 bases, with 29 bases between. CDR3 length equals 17 residues. Germline V gives CDR1 DFQATT, CDR2 SNEGSKA (reference sequence). Among ophthalmopathy patients, the Clinical Activity Score reached at least 3, the NOSPECS grade reached at least 4, and duration remained under 3 months.

Sequencing was carried out using blood. V and J are TRBV20-1 and TRBJ2-5; the D is unclear. The origin of this receptor is a woman between 25 and 40 years old with Graves' ophthalmopathy. CDR3 in DNA: TGCAGTGTGGCTCCGGCTCCCCCCTTGATACTTGGGGAGACCCAGTACTTC. Residues: CSVAPAPPLILGETQYF.